This T cell receptor (beta chain) is from a study of beta chain features in type 1 diabetes. Sequenced material consisted of expressed TCRB transcripts (all of the isolated RNA was reverse transcribed). Produced via immunoSEQ multiplex PCR; TCRdb's table is partial and in-frame only. This sample has about 150,000 clones, with approximately 52% found just once. Study results and caveats: Insertion counts at VDJ junctions were lower in type 1 diabetes patients, who also showed more deletions there.

Sorting with CD45RO/CCR7/CD25/CD127/CD95/CD27 yielded naive, central memory, regulatory and stem-like memory CD4+ cells. Sorting produced populations that all topped 95% purity. This clone was observed a few times. Its matching antigen is unknown. The source material was Tregs from blood. The sequence derives from a man between 18 and 29 years old in good health.

This CDR3 is CASSQLPPGANGYTF. CDR3 nucleotide sequence: TGTGCCAGCAGCCAACTTCCGCCAGGCGCCAATGGCTACACCTTC. This chain uses TRBV28 with TRBJ1-2; D uncertain. In germline, CDR1 is MDHEN, CDR2 SYDVKM. Trimming took off 6 bases at V and 6 bases at J, with 20 bases between the two ends. CDR3 length: 15 residues.